The 27 T cell receptor beta chains listed next were all sequenced from one sample in a study of cytomegalovirus exposure and HLA in healthy donors (dated by TCRdb to about 2017). Library construction relied on the immunoSEQ multiplex PCR assay. For the multiplex PCR, a mixture combining 60 forward primers for TCR Vbeta segments and 13 reverse primers for TCR Jbeta segments was used. The clones in this table, taken by TCRdb from immuneACCESS, are in-frame only. Not every clone is retained; where verified, under half of the shortfall comes from an unresolved V gene, and the cause of the rest is unknown. For this sample the table gives 150,000 to 200,000 clones, of which about 70% were detected only once. About 3.4% of the sample is held by the ten biggest clonotypes. The sequenced sample consisted of PBMCs. These receptors were taken from a male donor in good health and CMV-seronegative.

The J gene is TRBJ2-5, the V gene TRBV25-1, with TRBD2 matching 11 bases. V shed 3 bases and J 1 base; nucleotides not matched to a gene: 7. From germline, CDR1 is MGHDK and CDR2 SYGVNS. This CDR3 spans 17 amino acids. CDR3 sequence (DNA): TGTGCCAGCAGTGAGAGGGGGACTAGCGGAACCCAAGAGACCCAGTACTTC. Translating it yields CASSERGTSGTQETQYF.

This clone was recorded a few times. The chain carries TRBV7-9 and TRBJ2-5; a weak D match, TRBD2 (6 bases). The length of the CDR3 is 14 residues. Trimming left V 5 bases short and J 2 bases short, with 12 bases between. Germline CDR1 is SEHNR and CDR2 is FQNEAQ (reference sequence). This CDR3 reads CASSLGTFQETQYF. In DNA, the CDR3 is TGTGCCAGCAGCCTCGGGACTTTTCAAGAGACCCAGTACTTC.

CDR3 nucleotides: TGTGCCAGCAGTTCTTACCCCGGACAGGGTACGAACACCGGGGAGCTGTTTTTT. The encoded protein is CASSSYPGQGTNTGELFF. The chain has TRBV28 and TRBJ2-2, with TRBD1 matching 8 bases. Germline V gene data show CDR1 as MDHEN and CDR2 as SYDVKM. Losses at the gene ends were 4 bases for V and 0 bases for J; bases not matched to a gene: 10. This CDR3 region has 18 residues.

This clone came up a few times. This sequence joins TRBV5-1 and TRBJ2-2, with a tentative D call TRBD1 (5 bases). Trimming removed 3 bases from V and 7 bases from J, with 22 bases in between. The CDR3 is 17 amino acids. Germline loops: CDR1 SGHRS, CDR2 YFSETQ. The CDR3 region is CASSYGWGEAAFGELFF. The CDR3 nucleotides read TGCGCCAGCAGCTATGGATGGGGCGAAGCTGCTTTCGGGGAGCTGTTTTTT.

This clone was found a few times. The V and J genes are TRBV27 and TRBJ2-7; 9 nucleotides line up with TRBD2. The CDR3 is 14 residues long. The V gene end was trimmed by 6 bases and the J gene end by 6 bases; junction bases not matched to a gene: 9. CDR1 is MNHEY, CDR2 SMNVEV, per germline (reference sequence). The CDR3 is CASSTRAGGLEQYF. Written as DNA, the CDR3 is TGTGCCAGCAGCACGCGTGCGGGGGGGCTCGAGCAGTACTTC.

The chain couples TRBV7-9 to TRBJ2-1; 9 nucleotides agree with TRBD1. The CDR3 has 18 amino acids. J gave up 5 bases and V 0 bases, and 11 bases lay outside the gene matches. CDR1 is SEHNR, CDR2 FQNEAQ, per germline (reference sequence). CDR3 loop: CASSLASGTGLSHNEQFF. For the CDR3, the DNA is TGTGCCAGCAGCTTAGCTTCGGGGACAGGGTTAAGTCACAATGAGCAGTTCTTC.

With respect to this clone: The same CDR3 is also encoded by other DNA sequences in this sample. This rearrangement joins TRBV6-5 to TRBJ2-7, with D perhaps TRBD1 (6 bases). The CDR3 runs to 13 residues. Germline V CDR1 and CDR2: MNHEY, SVGAGI. V was cut by 0 bases and J by 4 bases, with 7 bases left in between. The CDR3 sequence: CASSYSGAYEQYF. In nucleotides, the CDR3 is TGTGCCAGCAGTTACTCGGGGGCATACGAGCAGTACTTC.

The V call is TRBV27, the J call TRBJ2-7, with D hard to call. V was shortened by 8 bases and J by 4 bases, with 15 bases between the two germline ends. Germline CDR1 MNHEY, CDR2 SMNVEV (reference sequence). This CDR3 region has 13 residues. DNA of the CDR3: TGTGCCAGCCACCCCCCCCCACTGTACGAGCAGTACTTC. Translated, it gives CASHPPPLYEQYF.

This clone was seen once. The gene calls are TRBV5-1 and TRBJ2-5; 7 bases align to TRBD2. Germline-derived CDR1 and CDR2 are SGHRS and YFSETQ. J was trimmed by 2 bases and V by 4 bases; bases with no gene match: 11. The CDR3 covers 16 residues. CDR3 protein: CASSGGSTGLQETQYF. The DNA for the CDR3 is TGCGCCAGCAGCGGGGGATCTACGGGACTACAAGAGACCCAGTACTTC.

The chain carries TRBV5-1 and TRBJ1-1; TRBD1 aligns across 7 bases. The CDR3 length is 17 residues. Germline-derived CDR1 and CDR2 are SGHRS and YFSETQ. V trimming: 1 base; J trimming: 1 base; junction bases outside the gene matches: 10. The CDR3: CASSLKRGPSSNTEAFF. DNA for the CDR3: TGCGCCAGCAGCTTGAAGAGGGGGCCTTCCTCGAACACTGAAGCTTTCTTT. Drawing the rest from reference TRBV5-1 and TRBJ1-1, the complete variable domain is KAGVTQTPRYLIKTRGQQVTLSCSPISGHRSVSWYQQTPGQGLQFLFEYFSETQRNKGNFPGRFSGRQFSNSRSEMNVSTLELGDSALYLCASSLKRGPSSNTEAFFGQGTRLTVV.

The chain is built from TRBV5-1 and TRBJ2-3, with D maybe TRBD1 (8 bases). The CDR3 sequence is 17 residues long. Germline V CDR1 and CDR2: SGHRS, YFSETQ. The V end lost 3 bases, the J end lost 5 bases, and 22 bases lay between the germline ends. The CDR3 DNA reads TGCGCCAGCAGCTCCTCGAGGGTGACAGGGGAGGGAGATACGCAGTATTTT. Translating it yields CASSSSRVTGEGDTQYF.

This chain links TRBV15 with TRBJ1-3, with TRBD1 as a possible D gene (5 bases). Germline V gene lookup returns CDR1 LNHNV and CDR2 YYDKDF (reference sequence). The V and J ends lost 0 bases and 2 bases respectively, with 17 bases between them. There are 18 residues in the CDR3. This CDR3 reads CATSRDLAQEDPGNTIYF. In DNA form, the CDR3 reads TGTGCCACCAGCAGAGATTTGGCACAGGAAGACCCTGGAAACACCATATATTTT.

The chain has TRBV6-4 and TRBJ1-2; D is unclear. The V and J ends lost 5 bases and 5 bases respectively, with 9 bases between them. This CDR3 has 12 amino acids. Germline lookup yields CDR1 MRHNA and CDR2 SNTAGT. The CDR3 here is CASSNGPYGYTF. As DNA, the CDR3 is TGTGCCAGCAGTAATGGGCCGTATGGCTACACCTTC.

In its sample, this clone was seen once. V and J are TRBV19 and TRBJ2-7, with 8 bases fitting TRBD1. Trimming took 2 bases from V and 2 from J; bases not matched to a gene: 5. The CDR3 runs to 15 residues. Germline V CDR1 and CDR2: LNHDA, SQIVND (reference sequence). CDR3 sequence reads: CASSILGQGTYEQYF. The DNA for the CDR3 is TGTGCCAGTAGTATACTCGGACAGGGTACCTACGAGCAGTACTTC.

J is TRBJ2-3 and V is TRBV5-4; perhaps TRBD1 as D (6 bases). The CDR3 sequence is 16 residues long. Trimming cost V 2 bases and J 4 bases, with 17 bases left between them. The germline V gene encodes CDR1 SGHNT and CDR2 YYREEE (reference sequence). DNA for the CDR3: TGTGCCAGCAGCTTCCCCGACAGGTTGGCGGCAGATACGCAGTATTTT. Protein sequence: CASSFPDRLAADTQYF. The variable domain in full, completed from reference TRBV5-4 and TRBJ2-3, reads ETGVTQSPTHLIKTRGQQVTLRCSSQSGHNTVSWYQQALGQGPQFIFQYYREEENGRGNFPPRFSGLQFPNYSSELNVNALELDDSALYLCASSFPDRLAADTQYFGPGTRLTVL.

The chain combines TRBV5-1 with TRBJ2-7; TRBD2 matches at 12 bases. Trimming took 4 bases from V and 5 from J; bases not matched to a gene: 10. Germline lookup yields CDR1 SGHRS and CDR2 YFSETQ. The CDR3 spans 16 residues. CDR3 nucleotide sequence: TGCGCCAGCAGCCCAAGGACTAGCGGGAACGGGGACGAGCAGTACTTC. Amino acid sequence: CASSPRTSGNGDEQYF.

In nucleotides, the CDR3 is TGTGCCAGTAGTATAGACCGGACAATTCCTAGGCCCCAGCATTTT. It yields the protein CASSIDRTIPRPQHF. The J gene is TRBJ1-5, the V gene TRBV19, with D tentatively TRBD1 (5 bases). Germline CDR1 and CDR2: LNHDA and SQIVND (reference sequence). Trimming took 0 bases from V and 9 from J, leaving 15 bases between them. The CDR3 has 15 amino acids.

The V and J genes are TRBV7-9 and TRBJ1-1; 8 bases are a match to TRBD1. The V segment lost 5 bases and the J segment 0 bases; nucleotides outside the gene matches: 8. The germline V gene has CDR1 SEHNR and CDR2 FQNEAQ (reference sequence). The CDR3 loop spans 16 amino acids. For the CDR3, the DNA is TGTGCCAGCAGCCCCGACGGACAGGGAATGAACACTGAAGCTTTCTTT. Translation gives CASSPDGQGMNTEAFF.

This chain joins TRBV12-5 and TRBJ2-2, with D hard to call. Germline assignment: CDR1 LGHNT and CDR2 FRNRAP. V shed 6 bases and J shed 8 bases, with 10 bases lying between them. The CDR3 is 12 residues long. CDR3 nucleotide sequence: TGTGCTAGTGGCCAACCCGGGGGGGAGCTGTTTTTT. Encoded protein: CASGQPGGELFF.

V gene TRBV11-1 combines with J gene TRBJ2-7; 16 nucleotides line up with TRBD2. V was pared by 5 bases and J by 5 bases, with 9 bases of the junction left unmatched. The CDR3 length is 17 residues. Germline CDR1 and CDR2: SGHAT and FQDESV (reference sequence). CDR3 protein: CASSRPGLAGGRHEQYF. CDR3 coding DNA: TGTGCCAGCAGCCGCCCGGGACTAGCGGGGGGGCGCCACGAGCAGTACTTC.

For the CDR3, the DNA is TGTGCCAGCAGCCAACTGGGACTAGGAAATTGGGATGAGCAGTTCTTC. Translated: CASSQLGLGNWDEQFF. The chain recombines TRBV14 with TRBJ2-1; TRBD2 agrees at 8 bases. The V gene end was trimmed by 2 bases and the J gene end by 8 bases; junction bases not matched to a gene: 11. CDR3 length: 16 residues. Germline V gives CDR1 SGHDN, CDR2 FVKESK.

The chain combines TRBV30 with TRBJ2-7, with 12 positions matching TRBD1. The CDR3 sequence is 14 residues long. V shed 2 bases, J shed 3 bases, and the junction held 2 bases outside the gene matches. Germline V CDR1 and CDR2: GTSNPN, SVGIG (reference sequence). For the CDR3, the DNA is TGTGCCTGGAGTCGGGACAGGGGGCTCTACGAGCAGTACTTC. This sequence encodes CAWSRDRGLYEQYF.

This sequence joins TRBV28 and TRBJ2-2; TRBD2 matches 7 bases. J lost 3 bases, V lost 8 bases, and 3 bases had no gene match. The CDR3 runs 13 residues. Germline loops: CDR1 MDHEN, CDR2 SYDVKM. The CDR3 sequence is CASVREDTGELFF. Here the CDR3 DNA reads TGTGCCAGCGTTCGGGAGGACACCGGGGAGCTGTTTTTT. Full variable domain (missing parts from reference TRBV28 and TRBJ2-2): DVKVTQSSRYLVKRTGEKVFLECVQDMDHENMFWYRQDPGLGLRLIYFSYDVKMKEKGDIPEGYSVSREKKERFSLILESASTNQTSMYLCASVREDTGELFFGEGSRLTVL.

The chain combines TRBV19 with TRBJ1-1; D possibly corresponds to TRBD1 (5 bases). V lost 6 bases to trimming and J lost 7 bases, with 15 bases between them. The germline V gene encodes CDR1 LNHDA and CDR2 SQIVND (reference sequence). This CDR3 contains 13 residues. The chain's CDR3 is CASRTGTEGEAFF. The CDR3 DNA sequence: TGTGCCAGTAGGACGGGGACGGAGGGTGAAGCTTTCTTT.

This clone was seen a handful of times. The chain links TRBV9 to TRBJ1-2, with 9 bases that match TRBD1. V shed 0 bases, J shed 8 bases, and the junction held 8 bases outside the gene matches. The germline CDR1 and CDR2 sequences are SGDLS and YYNGEE. The CDR3 contains 15 residues. The CDR3 region has the DNA TGTGCCAGCAGCGTAGACGGACAGGGGATCGGGGGCTACACCTTC. Translation gives CASSVDGQGIGGYTF.

This clone was observed a handful of times. The chain joins TRBV5-6 to TRBJ1-1, with no clear D. From germline, CDR1 is SGHDT and CDR2 YYEEEE. The CDR3 has 14 residues. Trimming cost V 0 bases and J 1 base, with 7 bases left between them. As DNA, the CDR3 is TGTGCCAGCAGCTTGGGACTCGGGAACACTGAAGCTTTCTTT. This translates into CASSLGLGNTEAFF.

This clone was found once. The sample carries other DNA sequences with the same CDR3. The V and J genes are TRBV4-1 and TRBJ2-6; 8 positions agree with TRBD2. The CDR3 has 18 residues. V lost 4 bases and J lost 0; bases outside the gene matches: 8. The V gene's germline CDR1 is MGHRA and CDR2 YSYEKL. In DNA, the CDR3 is TGCGCCAGCAGCCCACCGGGAGGGGATGGCTCTGGGGCCAACGTCCTGACTTTC. This encodes CASSPPGGDGSGANVLTF.